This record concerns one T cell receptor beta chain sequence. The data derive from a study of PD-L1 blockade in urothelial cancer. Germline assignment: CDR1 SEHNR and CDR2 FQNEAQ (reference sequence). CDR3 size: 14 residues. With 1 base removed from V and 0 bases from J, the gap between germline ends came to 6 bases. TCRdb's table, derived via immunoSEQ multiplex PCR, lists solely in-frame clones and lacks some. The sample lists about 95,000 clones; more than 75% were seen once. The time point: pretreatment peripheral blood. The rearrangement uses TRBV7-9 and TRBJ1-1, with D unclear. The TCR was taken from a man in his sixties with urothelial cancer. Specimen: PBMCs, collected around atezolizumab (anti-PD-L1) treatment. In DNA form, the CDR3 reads TGTGCCAGCAGCTTAGGATCGGTGAACACTGAAGCTTTCTTT. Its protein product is CASSLGSVNTEAFF.